Described below is a single TCR beta chain sequence and its context. The antigen is not known. The PCR made use of 60 Vbeta and 13 Jbeta primers. Clones were sequenced by immunoSEQ multiplex PCR, and TCRdb holds only the in-frame ones, with some missing. The table records some 150,000 clones, over 70% of them present only once. The sample belongs to a study of cytomegalovirus exposure and HLA in healthy donors. Study-wide findings and caveats: Apart from CMV serostatus, no immune exposure information was available. A later analysis linked more than 15,000 TCR beta sequences to HLA alleles at 0.05 false discovery rate. A later analysis appeared to link common viral pathogens to several of the most significant clusters.

V shed 4 bases, J shed 3 bases, and the junction held 5 bases outside the gene matches. Germline lookup yields CDR1 SEHNR and CDR2 FQNEAQ (reference sequence). CDR3 length equals 14 residues. Among the donors, all were healthy bone marrow donors. The V and J genes are TRBV7-9 and TRBJ2-7, with 8 bases aligning to TRBD2. This TCR was sampled from a man aged 25 to 45 in good health and CMV-seronegative. Sequencing used PBMCs. The CDR3 nucleotides read TGTGCCAGCAGCTCTCTAGCGGGCTACTACGAGCAGTACTTC. Its translation is CASSSLAGYYEQYF.